This T cell receptor beta chain is drawn from a study of regulatory T cells in long-lasting Graves disease. Time point: newly diagnosed GD, antithyroid drugs for less than 3 months. PBMCs were the source of the RNA used for TCR sequencing. HTBI primers from iRepertoire and Arm-PCR of CDR3 regions yielded the TCR beta libraries. TCRdb fed the multiplex PCR reads into MiXCR, producing one record per CDR3 protein. The sample has hundreds of thousands of distinct CDR3 sequences; 16% are singletons. The ends were cut back, 4 bases at V and 4 bases at J, with 17 bases in the middle. The CDR3 loop spans 15 amino acids. Per the germline V gene, CDR1 is SGHRS and CDR2 is YFSETQ. This clonotype was detected ten times or more. The same data also went into a second study, on T cells in Graves' hyperthyroidism and ophthalmopathy.

The receptor's source is a woman in her thirties with Graves disease. The source was peripheral blood mononuclear cells (PBMCs), collected at new diagnosis, from a patient treated with antithyroid drugs. The chain carries TRBV5-1 and TRBJ1-2; unclear D gene. CDR3 protein: CASSQNEPSFYGYTF. CDR3 in DNA: TGCGCCAGCAGCCAGAACGAACCTTCCTTCTATGGCTACACCTTC.